This T cell receptor (beta chain) was documented in a study of OX40 agonist ivuxolimab in advanced cancers. Across the study: As their treatment, patients were administered ivuxolimab, an agonistic anti-OX40 (CD134) antibody.

Some clones are missing from TCRdb's copy, which holds only in-frame ones; the method was immunoSEQ multiplex PCR. The table records around 78,000 clones, around 87% of them present only once. CDR1 MDHEN and CDR2 SYDVKM come from the germline V gene. Trimming cost V 4 bases and J 4 bases, with 19 bases left between them. CDR3 length: 16 amino acids. This TCR came from an adult with an advanced solid tumor such as melanoma, head and neck, liver or kidney cancer. The chain couples TRBV28 to TRBJ2-5, with D hard to call. Sequenced here: CD4+ or CD8+ T cells sorted from blood, sampled in a trial of the OX40 agonist ivuxolimab. The CDR3 protein is CASSYAQEYDLETQYF. The CDR3 DNA is TGTGCCAGCAGTTATGCCCAGGAGTACGACCTAGAGACCCAGTACTTC.